The TCR beta chain under discussion was sequenced for a study of CD8 T cells in ankylosing spondylitis. Whole-study findings and limits: Made up of fewer than 10 highly homologous variants, a TCR beta motif appeared characteristic of ankylosing spondylitis blood.

From the 5' RACE reads, TCRdb called clonotypes with MiXCR, one entry per CDR3 protein. The sample consists of about 500,000 distinct CDR3 sequences, approximately 12% of them appearing once. This clonotype came up a few times. Its antigen remains unidentified. V lost 4 bases and J lost 6; bases outside the gene matches: 11. The CDR3 contains 16 residues. Germline V gene data show CDR1 as KGHSH and CDR2 as LQKENI. The sequenced sample was blood, either unsorted or a sorted T cell fraction (not recorded which). This chain connects TRBV18 to TRBJ2-2; 7 nucleotides match TRBD2. The clonotype was recovered from a male donor with ankylosing spondylitis. The DNA for the CDR3 is TGTGCCAGCTCACTTTCTTTGACTAGCTGGGCCGGGGAGCTGTTTTTT. It codes for CASSLSLTSWAGELFF.